The rows below give T cell receptor beta chains drawn from one sample of a study of CD8 T cells in Susac syndrome. TCRdb reanalysed the immunoSEQ multiplex PCR reads using MiXCR and keeps one entry per CDR3 protein. This sample carries tens of thousands of distinct CDR3 sequences, about 91% of them seen once, and the ten largest clones take about 0.47%. Sequences were obtained from CD8+ T cells from PBMCs. The source of these receptors is a human donor with multiple sclerosis. CDR3s include the opening cysteine and the closing phenylalanine or tryptophan. The order of the fields is D gene, clone size, V gene, CDR3 length, J gene, CDR3 protein, CDR3 DNA. The D gene is left open where the match is weak. The size field is filled for only some rows; it gives once, few, many or a size class.

>TRBD2|-|TRBV28|15|TRBJ2-5
CASSPRLARQETQYF
TGTGCCAGCAGTCCGAGACTAGCGCGGCAAGAGACCCAGTACTTC
>-|-|TRBV5-1|15|TRBJ2-1
CASSLKGSQYNEQFF
TGCGCCAGCAGCTTGAAGGGCAGTCAATACAATGAGCAGTTCTTC
>-|-|TRBV6-6|15|TRBJ2-5
CASSYEAGLQETQYF
TGTGCCAGCAGTTACGAGGCCGGACTACAAGAGACCCAGTACTTC
>TRBD2|once|TRBV2|14|TRBJ2-1
CASRIAGEDNEQFF
TGTGCCAGCAGAATAGCGGGAGAAGATAATGAGCAGTTCTTC
>TRBD1|-|TRBV5-6|17|TRBJ1-5
CASSFAGQYYSNQPQHF
TGTGCCAGCAGCTTCGCGGGACAGTACTATAGCAATCAGCCCCAGCATTTT
>-|-|TRBV30|12|TRBJ1-1
CAWSVLSTEAFF
TGTGCCTGGAGTGTACTCTCCACTGAAGCTTTCTTT
>-|-|TRBV5-4|15|TRBJ2-1
CASSYPGISDGEQFF
TGTGCCAGCAGCTACCCAGGAATTAGCGATGGTGAGCAGTTCTTC
>-|-|TRBV19|15|TRBJ2-6
CASTLFESGANVLTF
TGTGCCAGTACCCTTTTTGAATCTGGGGCCAACGTCCTGACTTTC
>TRBD1|-|TRBV27|15|TRBJ2-5
CASSLMRGRRETQYF
TGTGCCAGCAGTTTAATGAGGGGGCGACGGGAGACCCAGTACTTC
>TRBD1|-|TRBV4-3|15|TRBJ2-7
CASSPDRAPSYEQYF
TGCGCCAGCAGCCCCGACAGGGCTCCGTCCTACGAGCAGTACTTC
>TRBD1|-|TRBV19|15|TRBJ2-7
CASAPGTGSFHEQYF
TGTGCCAGTGCGCCTGGGACAGGGAGTTTCCACGAGCAGTACTTC
>-|once|TRBV18|16|TRBJ1-2
CASSPPGGERTYGYTF
TGTGCCAGCTCACCGCCCGGGGGGGAAAGAACTTATGGCTACACCTTC
>TRBD2|-|TRBV27|14|TRBJ2-7
CASSPTRGAYEQYF
TGTGCCAGCAGCCCAACGCGGGGGGCCTACGAGCAGTACTTC
>-|once|TRBV19|16|TRBJ1-2
CASADSMSLPNYGYTF
TGTGCCAGTGCCGACAGTATGTCGCTCCCTAACTATGGCTACACCTTC
>-|-|TRBV19|16|TRBJ1-1
CASSIGTRGMNTEAFF
TGTGCCAGTAGTATAGGGACCCGGGGCATGAACACTGAAGCTTTCTTT
>-|-|TRBV7-9|16|TRBJ1-4
CASSFQGSLNKEKLFF
TGTGCCAGCAGCTTCCAGGGGAGTTTAAACAAGGAAAAACTGTTTTTT
>TRBD1|-|TRBV7-9|12|TRBJ1-1
CASSLGTGGAFF
TGTGCCAGCAGCCTAGGGACAGGGGGAGCTTTCTTT
>-|-|TRBV13|13|TRBJ2-2
CASSPSSGGELFF
TGTGCCAGCAGCCCCTCGAGTGGCGGGGAGCTGTTTTTT
>-|-|TRBV27|15|TRBJ2-2
CASSSKRTNTGELFF
TGTGCCAGCAGTTCCAAGCGGACGAACACCGGGGAGCTGTTTTTT
>TRBD2|-|TRBV5-6|14|TRBJ2-7
CASSLGLASHEQYF
TGTGCCAGCAGCTTGGGACTAGCATCCCACGAGCAGTACTTC
>-|-|TRBV9|17|TRBJ2-3
CASSPRDLGVPPDTQYF
TGTGCCAGCAGCCCCCGGGACTTGGGGGTGCCACCAGATACGCAGTATTTT
>-|-|TRBV3-1|15|TRBJ2-7
CASSQGQGSIYEQYF
TGTGCCAGCAGCCAAGGGCAGGGTTCCATCTACGAGCAGTACTTC
>-|-|TRBV2|11|TRBJ2-7
CASSTGYEQYF
TGTGCCAGCAGCACCGGGTACGAGCAGTACTTC
>-|-|TRBV9|11|TRBJ1-3
CASSGGNTIYF
TGTGCCAGCAGCGGCGGAAACACCATATATTTT
>-|-|TRBV24-1|13|TRBJ2-1
CAASPFCGNEQFF
TGTGCCGCCTCCCCCTTCTGTGGGAATGAGCAGTTCTTC
>-|-|TRBV28|15|TRBJ1-5
CASSLFEGSNQPQHF
TGTGCCAGCAGTTTATTTGAGGGGAGCAATCAGCCCCAGCATTTT
>-|-|TRBV4-1|16|TRBJ2-3
CASSQEEGISTDTQYF
TGCGCCAGCAGCCAAGAGGAGGGCATCAGCACAGATACGCAGTATTTT
>TRBD2|-|TRBV3-1|13|TRBJ2-1
CASSQGGYNEQFF
TGTGCCAGCAGCCAGGGAGGGTACAATGAGCAGTTCTTC
>-|-|TRBV27|17|TRBJ2-7
CASRPSGRGQHTYEQYF
TGTGCCAGCAGACCAAGTGGAAGAGGACAACATACCTACGAGCAGTACTTC
>-|-|TRBV23-1|18|TRBJ2-7
CASSQSTRGRNRVYEQYF
TGCGCCAGCAGTCAATCTACCCGGGGGCGGAATCGAGTCTACGAGCAGTACTTC
>TRBD2|-|TRBV5-1|17|TRBJ2-5
CASSLGLAGGHQETQYF
TGCGCCAGCAGCTTGGGACTAGCGGGGGGCCATCAAGAGACCCAGTACTTC
>-|once|TRBV30|15|TRBJ2-1
CAWSFTTNSYNEQFF
TGTGCCTGGAGCTTCACCACAAACTCCTACAATGAGCAGTTCTTC
>-|-|TRBV2|14|TRBJ2-2
CASMWDENTGELFF
TGTGCCAGCATGTGGGACGAAAACACCGGGGAGCTGTTTTTT
>-|few|TRBV19|12|TRBJ1-2
CASTPGYYGYTF
TGTGCCAGTACTCCCGGGTACTATGGCTACACCTTC
>-|-|TRBV5-1|11|TRBJ2-1
CASSIGSEQFF
TGCGCCAGCAGCATCGGTAGTGAGCAGTTCTTC
>-|-|TRBV24-1|14|TRBJ1-2
CATSDPTANYGYTF
TGTGCCACCAGTGACCCCACGGCTAACTATGGCTACACCTTC
>-|-|TRBV5-8|14|TRBJ1-1
CASSPDPQGTEAFF
TGTGCCAGCAGCCCGGACCCGCAGGGAACTGAAGCTTTCTTT
>-|-|TRBV3-1|16|TRBJ2-7
CASSQGGTRRDYEQYF
TGTGCCAGCAGCCAAGGGGGGACCCGGAGGGACTACGAGCAGTACTTC
>TRBD1|once|TRBV13|14|TRBJ2-7
CASRETGGNYEQYF
TGTGCCAGCAGAGAGACAGGGGGCAACTACGAGCAGTACTTC
>TRBD2|-|TRBV5-1|16|TRBJ2-2
CASSSPVAGDAGELFF
TGCGCCAGCAGCAGCCCAGTAGCGGGAGATGCCGGGGAGCTGTTTTTT
>TRBD1|once|TRBV20-1|16|TRBJ2-5
CSATGGQGDEQETQYF
TGCAGTGCCACAGGGGGCCAGGGCGACGAACAAGAGACCCAGTACTTC
>-|-|TRBV15|16|TRBJ1-1
CATSRDLDTPNTEAFF
TGTGCCACCAGCAGAGATCTCGACACGCCGAACACTGAAGCTTTCTTT
>-|-|TRBV11-1|13|TRBJ1-1
CASSLEGGAEAFF
TGTGCCAGCAGCTTAGAGGGCGGCGCTGAAGCTTTCTTT
>TRBD1|-|TRBV12-3/TRBV12-4|17|TRBJ2-6
CASSPDRAPSGANVLTF
TGTGCCAGCAGTCCCGACAGGGCCCCCTCTGGGGCCAACGTCCTGACTTTC
>-|once|TRBV4-3|15|TRBJ2-1
CASSQDQGSSYRQFF
TGCGCCAGCAGCCAAGATCAGGGTTCTAGCTATCGGCAGTTCTTC
>-|-|TRBV30|12|TRBJ2-7
CAWSVATYEQYF
TGTGCCTGGAGTGTAGCTACCTACGAGCAGTACTTC
>-|-|TRBV4-3|17|TRBJ2-2
CASSQGRMVMGTGELFF
TGCGCCAGCAGCCAAGGAAGGATGGTAATGGGGACCGGGGAGCTGTTTTTT
>TRBD2|-|TRBV7-2|16|TRBJ2-3
CASSSGTRTSTDTQYF
TGTGCCAGCAGCTCCGGGACTAGGACAAGCACAGATACGCAGTATTTT
>-|-|TRBV11-2|12|TRBJ1-1
CASSQFTTEAFF
TGTGCCAGCAGCCAATTTACGACTGAAGCTTTCTTT
>-|-|TRBV2|13|TRBJ2-7
CASSDSRPYEQYF
TGTGCCAGCAGTGACTCCAGGCCCTACGAGCAGTACTTC
>-|-|TRBV12-3/TRBV12-4|15|TRBJ1-5
CASKWRVNSNQPQHF
TGTGCCAGCAAATGGAGGGTTAATAGCAATCAGCCCCAGCATTTT
>TRBD2|-|TRBV7-8|14|TRBJ2-7
CASSSIAGVYEQYF
TGTGCCAGCAGCTCAATCGCGGGAGTTTACGAGCAGTACTTC
>-|-|TRBV30|13|TRBJ2-5
CAWSVGFQETQYF
TGTGCCTGGAGTGTCGGCTTCCAAGAGACCCAGTACTTC